These 22 T cell receptor beta chains came from one sample sequenced in a study of T-cell reconstitution after alpha-beta-depleted transplantation in children. Unique molecular identifiers were used in preparing the TCRbeta library. TCRdb re-analysed the PCR reads in MiXCR, keeping a single row per CDR3 protein. The table has 400,000 to 500,000 distinct CDR3 sequences, roughly 11% seen once. Material: PBMCs from the stem cell graft donor, obtained from the stem cell graft. The receptors shown here come from a human donor who donated a stem cell graft to a child with acute myeloid leukemia.

The V gene is TRBV29-1, the J gene TRBJ2-7; 14 bases match TRBD2. The CDR3 is made up of 15 amino acids. The trim removed 6 bases at V and 4 bases at J, leaving 8 bases unmatched. Germline lookup yields CDR1 SQVTM and CDR2 ANQGSEA. The CDR3 region is CSVRGLAGEGYEQYF. The CDR3 DNA is TGCAGCGTAAGGGGACTAGCGGGAGAGGGTTACGAGCAGTACTTC.

In its sample, this clonotype was seen a few times. The J gene is TRBJ2-7, the V gene TRBV29-1; D is possibly TRBD1 (5 bases). Germline V gene data show CDR1 as SQVTM and CDR2 as ANQGSEA. This CDR3 comprises 15 residues. Trimming left V 6 bases short and J 3 bases short, with 21 bases between. The CDR3: CSVGRERGNIYEQYF. DNA for the CDR3: TGCAGCGTAGGTAGGGAAAGGGGTAACATCTACGAGCAGTACTTC.

The J gene is TRBJ2-5, the V gene TRBV20-1, with 9 positions matching TRBD1. Germline CDR1 is DFQATT and CDR2 is SNEGSKA (reference sequence). J lost 3 bases, V lost 6 bases, and 11 bases had no gene match. The CDR3 covers 15 residues. Here the CDR3 DNA reads TGCAGTGCGTCGTTTCCGGGACAGGGAAAAGAGACCCAGTACTTC. Its protein is CSASFPGQGKETQYF.

J is TRBJ1-3 and V is TRBV7-2; D call uncertain. V dropped 5 bases and J dropped 0 bases, with 11 bases sitting between them. CDR3 size: 15 residues. The germline CDR1 and CDR2 sequences are SGHTA and FQGNSA. This CDR3 is CASSPLLSSGNTIYF. CDR3 DNA sequence: TGTGCCAGCAGCCCTTTACTGAGCTCTGGAAACACCATATATTTT.

CDR3 DNA: TGTGCCAGCAGCTTTTTGGCAGCCGAAAATTCACCCCTCCACTTT. This gives the protein CASSFLAAENSPLHF. The gene calls are TRBV7-2 and TRBJ1-6, with D unresolved. Deletions cut 3 bases from V and 7 bases from J, with 13 bases between. Germline V gene data show CDR1 as SGHTA and CDR2 as FQGNSA. The CDR3 sequence is 15 residues long.

This clonotype came up a few times. This chain uses TRBV11-1 with TRBJ2-7, with 9 bases matching TRBD1. Germline loops: CDR1 SGHAT, CDR2 FQDESV (reference sequence). The J segment lost 4 bases and the V segment lost 5 bases, leaving 9 bases of the junction unmatched. The CDR3 covers 15 residues. This CDR3 reads CASSVYTGTGYEQYF. Written as DNA, the CDR3 is TGTGCCAGCAGCGTTTACACCGGGACAGGGTACGAGCAGTACTTC.

This clonotype was seen more than once but under ten times. The rearrangement uses TRBV5-4 and TRBJ2-7; D is possibly TRBD1 (5 bases). The CDR3 is 14 residues long. Germline V CDR1 and CDR2: SGHNT, YYREEE (reference sequence). Between the trimmed V and J ends, which lost 3 bases and 2 bases, there was a span of 12 bases. This CDR3 is CASSYGAEAYEQYF. The CDR3 region has the DNA TGTGCCAGCAGCTATGGGGCGGAAGCCTACGAGCAGTACTTC.

This clonotype has only a few counts. The chain has TRBV5-1 and TRBJ2-7; 7 nucleotides line up with TRBD1. J gave up 0 bases and V 0 bases, and 0 bases lay outside the gene matches. Germline CDR1 SGHRS, CDR2 YFSETQ. The CDR3 runs to 14 residues. Here the CDR3 DNA reads TGCGCCAGCAGCTTGGACAGGGGCTCCTACGAGCAGTACTTC. It encodes CASSLDRGSYEQYF.

This chain links TRBV7-9 with TRBJ2-1; 13 bases align to TRBD2. After removal of 4 bases from V and 5 bases from J, the junction contained 5 bases not matched to a gene. Germline-derived CDR1 and CDR2 are SEHNR and FQNEAQ (reference sequence). The CDR3 extends over 16 amino acids. The CDR3 DNA reads as TGTGCCAGCAGCTCTCGGACTAGCGGGGGCCACAATGAGCAGTTCTTC. Translated: CASSSRTSGGHNEQFF.

This chain connects TRBV7-2 to TRBJ2-4; 13 nucleotides match TRBD2. The CDR3 extends over 17 amino acids. Trimming took 5 bases from V and 2 from J; bases not matched to a gene: 6. The germline V gene encodes CDR1 SGHTA and CDR2 FQGNSA. The CDR3 coding sequence is TGTGCCAGCAGCCCCTCGGGACTAGCGGGAACCAAAAACATTCAGTACTTC. The encoded protein is CASSPSGLAGTKNIQYF.

There are many counts of this clonotype. The chain links TRBV9 to TRBJ2-1; tentatively, D is TRBD1 (5 bases). Between the trimmed V and J ends, which lost 0 bases and 5 bases, there was a span of 12 bases. CDR3 length: 15 residues. Germline V gene sequence: CDR1 SGDLS, CDR2 YYNGEE. The CDR3 loop is CASSVVGADHNEQFF. The CDR3 DNA follows: TGTGCCAGCAGCGTAGTAGGGGCGGATCACAATGAGCAGTTCTTC.

This clonotype occurred many times. This chain connects TRBV9 to TRBJ1-5; TRBD1 agrees at 7 bases. In germline, CDR1 is SGDLS, CDR2 YYNGEE. The CDR3 has 15 amino acids. Trimming cost V 0 bases and J 5 bases; bases outside gene matches: 5. CDR3 coding DNA: TGTGCCAGCAGCGTAGAAGGACAGGATGATCAGCCCCAGCATTTT. This encodes CASSVEGQDDQPQHF. The full variable domain, with the rest looked up from reference TRBV9 and TRBJ1-5, is DSGVTQTPKHLITATGQRVTLRCSPRSGDLSVYWYQQSLDQGLQFLIQYYNGEERAKGNILERFSAQQFPDLHSELNLSSLELGDSALYFCASSVEGQDDQPQHFGDGTRLSIL.

This clonotype was seen repeatedly, ten times or more. The chain uses TRBV20-1 and TRBJ1-1, with D tentatively TRBD1 (5 bases). CDR1 is DFQATT and CDR2 is SNEGSKA in the germline V gene (reference sequence). V shed 6 bases and J shed 1 base, with 9 bases lying between them. The CDR3 has 12 amino acids. CDR3 sequence (DNA): TGCAGTGCGAGTAGGGGGAACACTGAAGCTTTCTTT. It encodes CSASRGNTEAFF.

The chain employs TRBV12-3 or TRBV12-4 and TRBJ1-4; D is unclear. V was pared by 5 bases and J by 7 bases, with 14 bases between. The CDR3 is 14 residues long. The CDR3 bases are TGTGCCAGCAGTGACCCCGGGGAAAGTGAAAAACTGTTTTTT. As protein: CASSDPGESEKLFF.

This clonotype was seen ten or more times. The V call is TRBV20-1, the J call TRBJ1-3; D is undetermined. The CDR3 is 15 amino acids. Trimming removed 0 bases at V and 0 bases at J, with 9 bases between. The germline V gene encodes CDR1 DFQATT and CDR2 SNEGSKA (reference sequence). The CDR3 reads CSARDPGSSGNTIYF. CDR3 bases: TGCAGTGCTAGAGATCCGGGCAGCTCTGGAAACACCATATATTTT.

This clonotype showed up just a few times. This CDR3 is CASGWMAEAFF. The CDR3 coding sequence is TGTGCCAGTGGGTGGATGGCTGAAGCTTTCTTT. The J gene is TRBJ1-1, the V gene TRBV12-3 or TRBV12-4; D is uncertain. The ends were cut back, 9 bases at V and 6 bases at J, with 11 bases in the middle. The CDR3 covers 11 residues.

In this sample, this clonotype turned up a few times. The chain links TRBV5-1 to TRBJ1-1; D remains unclear. The germline V gene encodes CDR1 SGHRS and CDR2 YFSETQ. The ends were cut back, 3 bases at V and 7 bases at J, with 16 bases in the middle. This CDR3 spans 14 amino acids. This chain's CDR3 is CASSSHPTGIEAFF. CDR3 nucleotides: TGCGCCAGCAGCTCCCACCCGACGGGCATTGAAGCTTTCTTT. Using reference TRBV5-1 and TRBJ1-1 for the parts outside the CDR3, the full variable domain is KAGVTQTPRYLIKTRGQQVTLSCSPISGHRSVSWYQQTPGQGLQFLFEYFSETQRNKGNFPGRFSGRQFSNSRSEMNVSTLELGDSALYLCASSSHPTGIEAFFGQGTRLTVV.

J is TRBJ1-1 and V is TRBV7-9, with TRBD1 matching 7 bases. The CDR3 sequence is 13 residues long. J gave up 3 bases and V 5 bases, and 3 bases lay outside the gene matches. Germline-derived CDR1 and CDR2 are SEHNR and FQNEAQ (reference sequence). Here the CDR3 reads CASSDRDYTEAFF. Here the CDR3 DNA reads TGTGCCAGCAGCGACAGGGATTACACTGAAGCTTTCTTT.

The rearrangement links TRBV3-1 to TRBJ2-7; 9 bases are shared with TRBD2. The CDR3 is 17 amino acids. Germline loops: CDR1 LGHDT, CDR2 YNNKEL (reference sequence). Trimming took 0 bases from V and 0 from J; bases not matched to a gene: 6. Here the CDR3 reads CASSQDSGGRASYEQYF. Here the CDR3 DNA reads TGTGCCAGCAGCCAAGATAGTGGCGGGAGGGCCTCCTACGAGCAGTACTTC.

In its sample, this clonotype was seen a few times. The DNA for the CDR3 is TGCGCCAGCAGCTTGGCGGGGGGGCAGAACACTGAAGCTTTCTTT. It is translated as CASSLAGGQNTEAFF. This chain joins TRBV5-1 and TRBJ1-1; possibly TRBD1 for D (6 bases). CDR1 is SGHRS, CDR2 YFSETQ, per germline. With 0 bases removed from V and 1 base from J, the gap between germline ends came to 10 bases. The CDR3 extends over 15 amino acids.

This clonotype was detected a few times. The rearrangement joins TRBV5-1 to TRBJ2-4; D possibly corresponds to TRBD2 (5 bases). Germline V gene sequence: CDR1 SGHRS, CDR2 YFSETQ. CDR3 length: 14 residues. Trimming stripped 0 bases from V and 8 bases from J, with 12 bases between. As DNA, the CDR3 is TGCGCCAGCAGCTTGGATCGGGGATCAGACATTCAGTACTTC. Translated, it gives CASSLDRGSDIQYF.

CDR3 sequence (DNA): TGTGCCAGCAGTTCTCCGGGCGCGGGCTCCTACGAGCAGTACTTC. This encodes CASSSPGAGSYEQYF. The chain links TRBV28 to TRBJ2-7, with D possibly being TRBD2 (5 bases). Germline-derived CDR1 and CDR2 are MDHEN and SYDVKM. With 4 bases removed from V and 0 bases from J, the gap between germline ends came to 13 bases. The CDR3 totals 15 residues.